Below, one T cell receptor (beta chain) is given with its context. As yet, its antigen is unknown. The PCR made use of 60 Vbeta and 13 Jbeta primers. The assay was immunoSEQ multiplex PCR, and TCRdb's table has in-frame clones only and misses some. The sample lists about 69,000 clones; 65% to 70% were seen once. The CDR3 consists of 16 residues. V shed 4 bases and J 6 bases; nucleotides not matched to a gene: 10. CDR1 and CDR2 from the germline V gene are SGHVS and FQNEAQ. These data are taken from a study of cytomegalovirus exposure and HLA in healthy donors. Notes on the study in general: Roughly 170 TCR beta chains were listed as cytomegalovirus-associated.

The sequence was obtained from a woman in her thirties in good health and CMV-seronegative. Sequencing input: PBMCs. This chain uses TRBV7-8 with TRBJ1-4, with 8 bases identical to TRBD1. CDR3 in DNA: TGTGCCAGCAGCTACTCTCGGGGACAGGACGATGAAAAACTGTTTTTT. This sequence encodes CASSYSRGQDDEKLFF.